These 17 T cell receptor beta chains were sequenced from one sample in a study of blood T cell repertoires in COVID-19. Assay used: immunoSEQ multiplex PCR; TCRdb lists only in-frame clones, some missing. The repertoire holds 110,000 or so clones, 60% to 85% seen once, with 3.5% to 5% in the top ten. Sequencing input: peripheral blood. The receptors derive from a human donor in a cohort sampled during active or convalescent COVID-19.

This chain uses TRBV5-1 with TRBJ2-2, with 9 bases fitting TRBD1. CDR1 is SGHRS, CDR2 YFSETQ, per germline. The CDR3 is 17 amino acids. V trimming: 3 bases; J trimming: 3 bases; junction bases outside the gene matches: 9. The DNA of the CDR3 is TGCGCCAGCAGCTCCTCGCCGGGACAGGGTGACACCGGGGAGCTGTTTTTT. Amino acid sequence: CASSSSPGQGDTGELFF.

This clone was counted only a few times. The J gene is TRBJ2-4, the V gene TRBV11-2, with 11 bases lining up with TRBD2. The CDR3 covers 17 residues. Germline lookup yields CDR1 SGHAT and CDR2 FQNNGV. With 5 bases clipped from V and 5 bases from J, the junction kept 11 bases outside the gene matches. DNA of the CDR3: TGTGCCAGCAGCATTACTAGCGGGAGAGGCAACGAAAACATTCAGTACTTC. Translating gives CASSITSGRGNENIQYF.

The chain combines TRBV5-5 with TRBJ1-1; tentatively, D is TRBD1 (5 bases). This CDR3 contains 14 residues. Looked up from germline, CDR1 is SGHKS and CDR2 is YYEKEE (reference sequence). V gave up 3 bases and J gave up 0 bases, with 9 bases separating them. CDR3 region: CASSWDWVNTEAFF. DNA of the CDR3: TGTGCCAGCAGCTGGGACTGGGTGAACACTGAAGCTTTCTTT.

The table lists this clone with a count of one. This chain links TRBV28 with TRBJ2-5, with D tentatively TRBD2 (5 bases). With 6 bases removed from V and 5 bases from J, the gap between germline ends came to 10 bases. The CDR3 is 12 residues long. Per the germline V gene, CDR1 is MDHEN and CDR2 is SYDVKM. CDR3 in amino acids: CASRPPGETQYF. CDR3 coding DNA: TGTGCCAGCAGACCCCCGGGGGAGACCCAGTACTTC.

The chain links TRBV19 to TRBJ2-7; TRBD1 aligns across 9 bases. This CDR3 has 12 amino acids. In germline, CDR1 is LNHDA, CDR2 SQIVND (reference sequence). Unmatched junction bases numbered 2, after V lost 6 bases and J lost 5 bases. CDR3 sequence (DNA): TGTGCCAGTAGAAGACAGGGGGACGAGCAGTACTTC. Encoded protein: CASRRQGDEQYF. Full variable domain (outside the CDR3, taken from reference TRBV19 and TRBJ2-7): DGGITQSPKYLFRKEGQNVTLSCEQNLNHDAMYWYRQDPGQGLRLIYYSQIVNDFQKGDIAEGYSVSREKKESFPLTVTSAQKNPTAFYLCASRRQGDEQYFGPGTRLTVT.

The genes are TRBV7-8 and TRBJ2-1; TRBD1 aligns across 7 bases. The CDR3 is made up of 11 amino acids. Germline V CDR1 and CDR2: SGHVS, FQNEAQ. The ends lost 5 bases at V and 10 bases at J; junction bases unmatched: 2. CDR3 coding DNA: TGTGCCAGCAGCCGGGACAGAGAGCAGTTCTTC. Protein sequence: CASSRDREQFF.

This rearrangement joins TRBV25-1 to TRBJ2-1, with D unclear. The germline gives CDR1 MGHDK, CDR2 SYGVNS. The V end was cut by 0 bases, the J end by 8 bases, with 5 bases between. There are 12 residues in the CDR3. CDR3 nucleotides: TGTGCCAGCAGTGAATATCGGGATGAGCAGTTCTTC. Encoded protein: CASSEYRDEQFF.

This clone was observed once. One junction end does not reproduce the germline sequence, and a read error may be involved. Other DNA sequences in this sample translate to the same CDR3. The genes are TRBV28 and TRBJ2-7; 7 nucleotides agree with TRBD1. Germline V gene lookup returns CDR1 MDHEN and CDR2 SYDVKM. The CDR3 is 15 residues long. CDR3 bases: TGCGCCAGCAGTTTACTCGGACAGGCGGACTACGAGCAGTACTTC. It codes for CASSLLGQADYEQYF.

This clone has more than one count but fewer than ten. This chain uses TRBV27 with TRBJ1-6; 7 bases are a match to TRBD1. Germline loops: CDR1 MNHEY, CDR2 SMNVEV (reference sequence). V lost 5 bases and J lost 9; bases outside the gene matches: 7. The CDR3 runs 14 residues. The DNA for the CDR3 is TGTGCCAGCAGTACCTCGACAGGGAGTTCACCCCTCCACTTT. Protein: CASSTSTGSSPLHF.

CDR3 residues: CASSQVESGWAGDTQYF. The CDR3 DNA reads as TGTGCCAGCAGCCAAGTAGAAAGCGGGTGGGCCGGAGATACGCAGTATTTT. This chain uses TRBV14 with TRBJ2-3, with a possible D match to TRBD2 (6 bases). There are 17 residues in the CDR3. The V end lost 1 base, the J end lost 5 bases, and 19 bases lay between the germline ends. Germline V gene data show CDR1 as SGHDN and CDR2 as FVKESK.

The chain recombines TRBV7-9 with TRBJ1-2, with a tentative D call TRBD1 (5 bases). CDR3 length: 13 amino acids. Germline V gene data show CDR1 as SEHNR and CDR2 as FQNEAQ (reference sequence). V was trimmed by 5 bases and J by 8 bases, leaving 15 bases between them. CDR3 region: CASSQDMVGGYTF. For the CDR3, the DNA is TGTGCCAGCAGCCAGGACATGGTAGGCGGCTACACCTTC.

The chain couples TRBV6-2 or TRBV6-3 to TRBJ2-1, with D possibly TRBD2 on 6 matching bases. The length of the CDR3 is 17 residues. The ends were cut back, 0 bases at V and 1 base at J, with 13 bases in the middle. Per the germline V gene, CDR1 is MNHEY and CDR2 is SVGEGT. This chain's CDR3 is CASSYSALAGSYNEQFF. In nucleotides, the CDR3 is TGTGCCAGCAGTTACTCCGCCCTGGCGGGGTCCTACAATGAGCAGTTCTTC.

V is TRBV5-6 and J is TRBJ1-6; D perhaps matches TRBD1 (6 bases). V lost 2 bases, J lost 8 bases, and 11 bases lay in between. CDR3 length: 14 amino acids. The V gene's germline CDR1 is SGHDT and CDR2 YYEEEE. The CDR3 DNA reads TGTGCCAGCAGCTTCAGGGGAAGCGATTCACCCCTCCACTTT. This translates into CASSFRGSDSPLHF.

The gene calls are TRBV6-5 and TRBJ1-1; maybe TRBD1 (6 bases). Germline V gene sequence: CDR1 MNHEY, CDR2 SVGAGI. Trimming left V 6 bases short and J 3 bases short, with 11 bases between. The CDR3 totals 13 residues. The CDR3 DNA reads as TGTGCCAGCAGACCGCGGACAGACACTGAAGCTTTCTTT. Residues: CASRPRTDTEAFF.

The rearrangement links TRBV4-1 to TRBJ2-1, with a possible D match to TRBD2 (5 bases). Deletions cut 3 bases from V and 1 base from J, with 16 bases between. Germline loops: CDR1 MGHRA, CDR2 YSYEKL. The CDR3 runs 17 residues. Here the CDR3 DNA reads TGCGCCAGCAGCCACTCCCGGGGAAGCGGTTCCTACAATGAGCAGTTCTTC. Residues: CASSHSRGSGSYNEQFF.

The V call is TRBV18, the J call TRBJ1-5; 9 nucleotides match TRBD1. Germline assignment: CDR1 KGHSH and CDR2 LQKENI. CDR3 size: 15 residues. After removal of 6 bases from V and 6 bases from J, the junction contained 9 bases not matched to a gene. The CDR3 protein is CASSRTGGYGQPQHF. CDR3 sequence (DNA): TGTGCCAGCTCCCGCACAGGGGGCTATGGTCAGCCCCAGCATTTT.

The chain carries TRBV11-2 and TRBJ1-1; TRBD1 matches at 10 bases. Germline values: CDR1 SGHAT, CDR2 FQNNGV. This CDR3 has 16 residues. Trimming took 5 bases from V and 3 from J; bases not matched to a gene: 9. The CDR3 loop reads CASSLGQGLQHTEAFF. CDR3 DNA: TGTGCCAGCAGCCTGGGACAGGGGCTACAACACACTGAAGCTTTCTTT.